This T cell receptor beta chain is drawn from a study of T cells in Graves' hyperthyroidism and ophthalmopathy (dated by TCRdb to about 2019). Notes on the research overall: To identify TCR V-J signatures that set the groups apart, the researchers used a discovery cohort of 100 patients, made up of 40 to 45 with Graves' ophthalmopathy and 55 to 65 with stable Graves' hyperthyroidism. Whether ophthalmopathy could be predicted prospectively was tested in an independent validation cohort made up of about 20 hyperthyroidism patients plus 17 patients who later progressed to ophthalmopathy. The 100 discovery patients were divided at random into training and test sets in a 7:3 ratio. In addition, the study compared T-cell repertoires in thyroid tissue and in blood from about 6 Graves' hyperthyroidism patients. Following sampling, methimazole starting at 30 mg daily was given to hyperthyroidism patients, and high-dose intravenous methylprednisolone was given to ophthalmopathy patients. TCR Vbeta CDR3 sequencing of some 140 peripheral blood samples (under 45 ophthalmopathy, approximately 80 hyperthyroidism and roughly 17 progressor patients) is reported in the paper.

Overall study outcomes, separate from this receptor: No statistical method was used to set the sample size in advance, and investigators knew the group allocation. During validation, the model predicted progression to ophthalmopathy a median of roughly six months ahead of onset, with roughly 65% sensitivity and roughly 75% specificity. Blood samples also contained most of the expanded thyroid clonotypes (frequency above 0.001), which suggests that blood repertoires may reflect thyroid immune responses. In cross-validation, a model built on a 13 V-J signature told ophthalmopathy apart from stable hyperthyroidism with roughly 87% sensitivity and around 81% specificity, and in testing the same model reached 80%/75%.

The germline ends are 17 bases apart after V is trimmed by 1 base and J by 10 bases. The CDR3 numbers 16 residues from cysteine through phenylalanine. Just the 48-base CDR3 DNA is kept, in frame starting at base 1. Per the germline V gene (reference sequence), SEHNR is the CDR1 and FQNEAQ is the CDR2. Patients with uncontrolled infections, other autoimmune diseases, pregnancy or lactation were excluded. Diagnoses relied on clinical symptoms, serum thyroxine and TRAb, thyroid ultrasound and orbital computed tomography. Trizol reagent was used to extract total RNA, and RNA quality was then checked on an Agilent 2100 Bioanalyzer. Turning to this clonotype: Its recognized antigen is unknown. Per-base quality was not reported, and no clone a single base away is much larger than it.

The TCR beta CDR3 regions were amplified from the RNA transcripts. A first-round RT-PCR of the TCR CDR3 used the HTBI primer set with the Qiagen OneStep RT-PCR kit. The libraries were constructed in a second round of multiplex PCR and then size-selected and purified. Sequencing of the libraries was done on an Illumina HiSeq2000 using paired-end 100 bp reads. As for the authors' bioinformatics: Raw data were processed with SOAPnuke, discarding reads with adapters, uncalled bases, mean Phred below 15, or no exact constant-primer or identifier match. COPE v1.2.5 was used to merge high-quality paired reads, and clonotypes were defined as unique nucleotide sequences. MiTCR v1.1 was used to align the clonotypes against IMGT TRBV, TRBD and TRBJ reference segments. The analysis was restricted to V-J combinations with a frequency above 0.0001, which together covered roughly 99% of the repertoires. The TCS score was defined as the ratio of F50 (clonal expansion) to E x V (chaos), calculated using BLOSUM62-based TCRdist between CDR3 peptides within each V-J. Welch's t-statistics and random forest reduced 514 V-J features to roughly 13, which were used in a naive Bayes classifier (R e1071). The similarity between thyroid and blood repertoires was quantified using the Morisita-Horn index. TCRdb's own reprocessing of the public reads used fastp at Q25 and MiXCR and kept productive beta chains. Every distinct CDR3 protein forms one entry, paired with its most common genes and DNA. V and J calls and clone size were set by TCRdb, not the authors. For this sample there are more than 500,000 distinct CDR3 sequences; roughly 46% appear just once. The top ten clones comprise roughly 19% of the sample.

The chain is encoded by TRBV7-9 joined to TRBJ1-6, with the D segment identity uncertain. The sequenced sample was peripheral blood or thyroid tissue (not recorded which). The TCR sequence derives from an adult woman with Graves' disease, either hyperthyroidism or ophthalmopathy (not recorded which). The sequence in DNA is TGTGCCAGCAGCTTAGTGCGGGGAATGACGAGGTCACCCCTCCACTTT. Its coded protein is CASSLVRGMTRSPLHF. The CDR3, completed at both ends by the reference TRBV7-9 and TRBJ1-6 genes, gives the full variable domain DTGVSQNPRHKITKRGQNVTFRCDPISEHNRLYWYRQTLGQGPEFLTYFQNEAQLEKSRLLSDRFSAERPKGSFSTLEIQRTEQGDSAMYLCASSLVRGMTRSPLHFGNGTRLTVT.